The 20 T cell receptor beta chains presented below share a single source sample, sequenced in a study of STAT5B mutations in CD4+ large granular lymphocyte leukemia (dated by TCRdb to between 2021 and 2022). Libraries were constructed by the immunoSEQ multiplex PCR assay. The table was pulled from immuneACCESS by TCRdb, which kept in-frame rearrangements only. Such tables lose some clones; where checked, under half of the loss comes from unresolved V genes, and the rest has no known cause. This sample holds approximately 24,000 clones; roughly 79% were observed only once. The ten largest make up roughly 0.41% of the sample. The sequencing input was CD4+ T cells from blood buffy coats. The source is a human donor in good health.

This CDR3 is CASSLMNSGPGGEKLFF. The CDR3 DNA reads as TGTGCCAGCAGCTTAATGAACAGTGGCCCCGGGGGAGAAAAACTGTTTTTT. The gene calls are TRBV7-6 and TRBJ1-4; D is possibly TRBD1 (5 bases). The V end lost 2 bases, the J end lost 8 bases, and 21 bases lay between the germline ends. The CDR3 totals 17 residues. The germline V gene has CDR1 SGHVS and CDR2 FNYEAQ.

This chain connects TRBV7-2 to TRBJ1-5, with D maybe TRBD1 (5 bases). V gave up 2 bases and J gave up 1 base, with 12 bases separating them. Germline assignment: CDR1 SGHTA and CDR2 FQGNSA. This CDR3 has 16 residues. The CDR3 bases are TGTGCCAGCAGCTTATCGGGGACTCTAAGCAATCAGCCCCAGCATTTT. Its protein product is CASSLSGTLSNQPQHF.

The V and J genes are TRBV10-2 and TRBJ2-5; D unclear. The CDR3 runs 14 residues. The V end lost 0 bases, the J end lost 5 bases, and 10 bases lay between the germline ends. Germline V gene data show CDR1 as WSHSY and CDR2 as SAAADI. The CDR3 sequence is CASSESLTAETQYF. The CDR3 DNA is TGCGCCAGCAGTGAGTCCCTTACAGCGGAGACCCAGTACTTC.

CDR3 DNA sequence: TGTGCCAGCAGTATAAGACGGGATAGCAATCAGCCCCAGCATTTT. This codes for CASSIRRDSNQPQHF. The chain employs TRBV27 and TRBJ1-5; D not certain. CDR3 length: 15 amino acids. V was trimmed by 5 bases and J by 0 bases, leaving 11 bases between them. The V gene's germline CDR1 is MNHEY and CDR2 SMNVEV (reference sequence).

The chain is built from TRBV4-2 and TRBJ2-5; D is unclear. Germline lookup yields CDR1 LGHNA and CDR2 YNFKEQ. The V gene lost 0 bases and the J gene lost 6 bases, with 14 bases spanning the gap. The length of the CDR3 is 15 residues. In nucleotides, the CDR3 is TGTGCCAGCAGCCAAGATATCGCAGGTCCGAAGACCCAGTACTTC. This gives the protein CASSQDIAGPKTQYF.

J is TRBJ2-3 and V is TRBV7-9; 10 nucleotides line up with TRBD2. The ends lost 4 bases at V and 1 base at J; junction bases unmatched: 2. CDR1 is SEHNR and CDR2 is FQNEAQ in the germline V gene (reference sequence). This CDR3 contains 15 residues. CDR3 sequence (DNA): TGTGCCAGCAGCTCGCTAGCGGGGGGCACAGATACGCAGTATTTT. This codes for CASSSLAGGTDTQYF.

The V and J genes are TRBV6-6 and TRBJ2-7; no firm D call. This CDR3 is 12 amino acids long. Deletions cut 5 bases from V and 6 bases from J, with 11 bases between. The germline V gene has CDR1 MNHNY and CDR2 SVGAGI (reference sequence). The CDR3 spells CASSPPGSEQYF. As DNA, the CDR3 is TGTGCCAGCAGTCCCCCTGGAAGCGAGCAGTACTTC.

Only one count was recorded for this clone. The chain is built from TRBV7-2 and TRBJ1-2; D not certain. Per germline, CDR1 SGHTA and CDR2 FQGNSA. V lost 3 bases and J lost 2, with 7 bases in between. CDR3 length: 13 residues. CDR3 sequence reads: CASSFMANYGYTF. Here the CDR3 DNA reads TGTGCCAGCAGCTTTATGGCCAACTATGGCTACACCTTC.

The V gene is TRBV7-6, the J gene TRBJ2-1; 12 positions match TRBD2. J lost 5 bases, V lost 5 bases, and 1 base had no gene match. The germline CDR1 and CDR2 sequences are SGHVS and FNYEAQ. The CDR3 runs 14 residues. Written as DNA, the CDR3 is TGTGCCAGCAGCCGACTAGCGGGAGACAATGAGCAGTTCTTC. This translates into CASSRLAGDNEQFF. The full variable domain, rest sourced from reference TRBV7-6 and TRBJ2-1, is GAGVSQSPRYKVTKRGQDVALRCDPISGHVSLYWYRQALGQGPEFLTYFNYEAQQDKSGLPNDRFSAERPEGSISTLTIQRTEQRDSAMYRCASSRLAGDNEQFFGPGTRLTVL.

This chain connects TRBV5-8 to TRBJ2-7, with D perhaps TRBD2 (6 bases). Deletions cut 0 bases from V and 1 base from J, with 11 bases between. This CDR3 has 15 residues. Germline values: CDR1 SGHTS, CDR2 YDEGEE. CDR3: CASSLGRGGSYEQYF. Written as DNA, the CDR3 is TGTGCCAGCAGCTTGGGTAGGGGAGGTTCCTACGAGCAGTACTTC. The full variable domain, its missing parts supplied by reference TRBV5-8 and TRBJ2-7, is EAGVTQSPTHLIKTRGQQATLRCSPISGHTSVYWYQQALGLGLQFLLWYDEGEERNRGNFPPRFSGRQFPNYSSELNVNALELEDSALYLCASSLGRGGSYEQYFGPGTRLTVT.

The rearrangement links TRBV7-9 to TRBJ2-3; no definite D call. Germline loops: CDR1 SEHNR, CDR2 FQNEAQ (reference sequence). The germline V and J ends were trimmed by 5 bases and 0 bases, with 9 bases remaining between them. The CDR3 is made up of 14 amino acids. The CDR3 DNA reads TGTGCCAGCAGCCCCGCCACTAGCACAGATACGCAGTATTTT. This sequence encodes CASSPATSTDTQYF.

The chain is built from TRBV5-8 and TRBJ1-5; no clear D gene. V lost 1 base and J 6 bases, leaving 5 bases between the germline ends. This CDR3 comprises 12 residues. Germline V gene data show CDR1 as SGHTS and CDR2 as YDEGEE. CDR3 DNA: TGTGCCAGCAGCTTGATTCGTCAGCCCCAGCATTTT. As protein: CASSLIRQPQHF.

The chain couples TRBV6-1 to TRBJ2-3, with D possibly being TRBD2 (6 bases). Trimming stripped 7 bases from V and 5 bases from J, with 16 bases between. This CDR3 is 14 amino acids long. Germline V gene data show CDR1 as MNHNS and CDR2 as SASEGT. The CDR3 region is CASIRETGGDTQYF. The CDR3 bases are TGTGCCAGCATAAGGGAGACCGGGGGAGATACGCAGTATTTT.

V gene TRBV7-2 combines with J gene TRBJ2-3; D possibly corresponds to TRBD1 (6 bases). CDR1 is SGHTA, CDR2 FQGNSA, per germline. The CDR3 is made up of 13 amino acids. The V gene lost 8 bases and the J gene lost 4 bases, with 13 bases spanning the gap. The CDR3 coding sequence is TGTGCCAGCGGCACAGGGTGGGCAGATACGCAGTATTTT. Amino acids: CASGTGWADTQYF.

This clone was recorded a few times. The CDR3 loop reads CASSAVLDSEQYF. CDR3 DNA sequence: TGTGCCAGCAGCGCCGTACTAGATTCCGAGCAGTACTTC. The gene calls are TRBV9 and TRBJ2-7, with a tentative D call TRBD2 (5 bases). CDR3 length: 13 residues. Germline V CDR1 and CDR2: SGDLS, YYNGEE. Trimming took off 3 bases at V and 6 bases at J, with 13 bases between the two ends. Full variable domain (rest looked up from reference TRBV9 and TRBJ2-7): DSGVTQTPKHLITATGQRVTLRCSPRSGDLSVYWYQQSLDQGLQFLIQYYNGEERAKGNILERFSAQQFPDLHSELNLSSLELGDSALYFCASSAVLDSEQYFGPGTRLTVT.

The CDR3 loop is CASKSGTGTYEQYF. CDR3 in DNA: TGTGCCAGCAAATCCGGGACAGGTACCTACGAGCAGTACTTC. The chain combines TRBV28 with TRBJ2-7; 8 nucleotides align to TRBD1. Unmatched junction bases numbered 7, after V lost 7 bases and J lost 2 bases. The CDR3 sequence is 14 residues long. Germline CDR1 is MDHEN and CDR2 is SYDVKM.

The chain uses TRBV9 and TRBJ2-5; possible D gene TRBD2, 6 bases. The CDR3 spans 16 residues. V was clipped by 3 bases and J by 1 base, with 16 bases between them. Germline CDR1 and CDR2: SGDLS and YYNGEE. The CDR3 DNA reads as TGTGCCAGCAGCGCAGGCGGGACCGAAGTCCAAGAGACCCAGTACTTC. It encodes CASSAGGTEVQETQYF.

A single count supports this clone. The rearrangement links TRBV6-5 to TRBJ1-2; 8 positions agree with TRBD1. Germline V gene data show CDR1 as MNHEY and CDR2 as SVGAGI. The J segment lost 4 bases and the V segment lost 9 bases, leaving 4 bases of the junction unmatched. This CDR3 has 12 amino acids. The CDR3 DNA sequence: TGTGCCAGTCAGGGGGCAGGCTATGGCTACACCTTC. It translates to CASQGAGYGYTF.

This chain uses TRBV5-4 with TRBJ2-1, with D maybe TRBD1 (6 bases). Germline V gene sequence: CDR1 SGHNT, CDR2 YYREEE (reference sequence). V was shortened by 4 bases and J by 5 bases, with 13 bases between the two germline ends. The CDR3 loop spans 14 amino acids. The CDR3: CASSPGTTNNEQFF. The CDR3 DNA is TGTGCCAGCAGCCCCGGGACAACCAACAATGAGCAGTTCTTC.

V and J are TRBV5-1 and TRBJ1-1, with 7 bases aligning to TRBD1. There are 14 residues in the CDR3. The V gene end was trimmed by 3 bases and the J gene end by 3 bases; junction bases not matched to a gene: 5. CDR1 and CDR2 from the germline V gene are SGHRS and YFSETQ. This CDR3 reads CASSYQGGDTEAFF. In DNA form, the CDR3 reads TGCGCCAGCAGCTATCAGGGGGGGGACACTGAAGCTTTCTTT.